A single sample gave rise to the 32 T cell receptor beta chains below, sequenced in a study of Graves' ophthalmopathy and Graves' hyperthyroidism. Transcripts of RNA were the source for amplifying TCR beta CDR3 regions. HTBI primers were used in a first-round RT-PCR, which preceded a second-round multiplex PCR. TCRdb re-called the multiplex PCR reads with MiXCR, one entry per CDR3 protein. The sample includes about 600,000 distinct CDR3 sequences, approximately 37% of them seen just once. Input material: peripheral blood or thyroid tissue (not recorded which). These TCRs come from an adult man with Graves' hyperthyroidism.

With regard to this clonotype: One junction end disagrees with the germline gene, perhaps due to a read error. The chain has TRBV7-8 and TRBJ2-7; 11 bases are shared with TRBD2. The CDR3 is made up of 14 amino acids. CDR1 is SGHVS and CDR2 is FQNEAQ in the germline V gene. CDR3 sequence (DNA): TGCGCCAGCAGCCAACTAGCGGGAGTGTACGAGCAGTACTTC. It is translated as CASSQLAGVYEQYF.

This clonotype was found many times. The V and J genes are TRBV6-1 and TRBJ1-3, with a weak D call TRBD1 (5 bases). Germline V gene sequence: CDR1 MNHNS, CDR2 SASEGT. Trimming stripped 3 bases from V and 0 bases from J, with 9 bases between. The CDR3 totals 15 residues. The CDR3 loop is CASSDQGLSGNTIYF. CDR3 bases: TGTGCCAGCAGTGATCAGGGTCTCTCTGGAAACACCATATATTTT.

The gene calls are TRBV5-5 and TRBJ2-7; D is ambiguous. This CDR3 has 15 residues. Trimming removed 4 bases from V and 1 base from J, with 15 bases in between. CDR1 SGHKS and CDR2 YYEKEE come from the germline V gene (reference sequence). Written as DNA, the CDR3 is TGTGCCAGCAGCGCCGACGTATCGACTTCCTACGAGCAGTACTTC. It encodes CASSADVSTSYEQYF.

There are many counts of this clonotype. The V and J genes are TRBV29-1 and TRBJ2-7; D might be TRBD1 or TRBD2, each matching 6 bases. CDR1 SQVTM and CDR2 ANQGSEA come from the germline V gene. The V and J ends lost 5 bases and 2 bases respectively, with 10 bases between them. The CDR3 has 12 residues. The CDR3 here is CSVLRGAYEQYF. DNA for the CDR3: TGCAGCGTTTTGAGGGGGGCCTACGAGCAGTACTTC.

The chain uses TRBV7-2 and TRBJ2-7; a weak D match, TRBD2 (6 bases). The germline gives CDR1 SGHTA, CDR2 FQGNSA. The V end was cut by 1 base, the J end by 6 bases, with 13 bases between. The CDR3 is 14 residues long. CDR3 residues: CASSLGLAQCEQYF. DNA for the CDR3: TGTGCCAGCAGCTTAGGGCTAGCGCAGTGCGAGCAGTACTTC.

V is TRBV20-1 and J is TRBJ2-5; 11 bases line up with TRBD2. The CDR3 consists of 22 residues. The ends lost 0 bases at V and 1 base at J; junction bases unmatched: 22. Germline assignment: CDR1 DFQATT and CDR2 SNEGSKA (reference sequence). The CDR3 protein is CSARDGGLAVRRPRGSQETQYF. The CDR3 DNA is TGCAGTGCTAGAGATGGGGGACTAGCGGTGCGGCGACCGAGGGGGAGCCAAGAGACCCAGTACTTC.

The gene calls are TRBV12-3 or TRBV12-4 and TRBJ1-2, with TRBD1 as a possible D gene (6 bases). The CDR3 spans 13 residues. Trimming left V 5 bases short and J 6 bases short, with 13 bases between. The CDR3 DNA reads as TGTGCCAGCAGTCCAGGGGCTCTGGATGGCTACACCTTC. This codes for CASSPGALDGYTF.

The J gene is TRBJ1-1, the V gene TRBV4-3; D may be TRBD1 (5 bases). Trimming pared 5 bases from V and 1 base from J, leaving 14 bases between. From germline, CDR1 is LGHNA and CDR2 YSLEER. CDR3 length: 15 amino acids. The chain's CDR3 is CASSIRDVRNTEAFF. The CDR3 nucleotides are TGCGCCAGCAGCATCCGGGACGTGAGGAACACTGAAGCTTTCTTT.

The table lists this clonotype with many counts. The J gene is TRBJ1-2, the V gene TRBV20-1; possible D gene TRBD1, 6 bases. Trimming left V 6 bases short and J 1 base short, with 9 bases between. Germline V gene lookup returns CDR1 DFQATT and CDR2 SNEGSKA (reference sequence). CDR3 length equals 12 residues. Here the CDR3 reads CSAIRGNYGYTF. The DNA for the CDR3 is TGCAGTGCCATCAGGGGTAACTATGGCTACACCTTC.

The chain joins TRBV29-1 to TRBJ2-7; D unclear. The last part of the DNA fits TRBJ2-1 better; the J call may be wrong. Germline V gene lookup returns CDR1 SQVTM and CDR2 ANQGSEA. The CDR3 covers 10 residues. DNA for the CDR3: TGCAGCGGAGGTTACAATGAGCAGTTCTTC. As protein: CSGGYNEQFF.

This clonotype occurred many times. A read error may account for a junction end that differs from germline. The rearrangement joins TRBV19 to TRBJ1-4, with a possible D match to TRBD1 (6 bases). The CDR3 length is 19 residues. Per germline, CDR1 LNHDA and CDR2 SQIVND (reference sequence). The CDR3: CASSPITDTPDRTHEKLFF. The CDR3 DNA reads TGTGCCAGTAGTCCGATTACCGACACGCCGGACAGAACTCATGAAAAACTGTTTTTT.

Ten or more counts support this clonotype. Here the CDR3 reads CASSFWLQETGNTIYF. The DNA for the CDR3 is TGTGCCAGCAGTTTTTGGCTTCAGGAGACTGGAAACACCATATATTTT. The V gene is TRBV12-3 or TRBV12-4, the J gene TRBJ1-3; D not resolved. The CDR3 is 16 amino acids. Trimming pared 3 bases from V and 2 bases from J, leaving 14 bases between.

Comments on this clonotype: A much larger clone lies one base from this, so it may be a read error. The J gene is TRBJ2-5, the V gene TRBV5-4; tentatively, D is TRBD1 (6 bases). The CDR3 runs to 13 residues. The V end was cut by 10 bases, the J end by 5 bases, with 18 bases between. Per the germline V gene, CDR1 is SGHNT and CDR2 is YYREEE (reference sequence). CDR3 loop: CAGGLQGTETQYF. CDR3 nucleotide sequence: TGTGCCGGCGGTTTACAGGGTACGGAGACCCAGTACTTC.

This clonotype was picked up many times. One base away lies a much larger clone, so this may be a sequencing read error. The chain has TRBV6-5 and TRBJ2-7; D not certain. V was shortened by 2 bases and J by 2 bases, with 7 bases between the two germline ends. CDR1 and CDR2 from the germline V gene are MNHEY and SVGAGI. The CDR3 is 13 residues long. The CDR3 here is CASSYTATYEQYF. In DNA, the CDR3 is TGTGCCAGCAGTTACACAGCCACCTACGAGCAGTACTTC.

This clonotype was detected ten times or more. The rearrangement links TRBV5-1 to TRBJ1-1; 7 nucleotides match TRBD1. The CDR3 is 15 amino acids. Unmatched junction bases numbered 6, after V lost 1 base and J lost 3 bases. Germline lookup yields CDR1 SGHRS and CDR2 YFSETQ. The CDR3 sequence: CASSLHRGGDTEAFF. Here the CDR3 DNA reads TGCGCCAGCAGCTTGCACAGGGGTGGGGACACTGAAGCTTTCTTT.

This clonotype was seen at least ten times. CDR3 loop: CASSLPSSVAYEQYF. The CDR3 DNA reads as TGTGCCAGCAGCTTACCGTCCAGCGTAGCCTACGAGCAGTACTTC. The V call is TRBV7-8, the J call TRBJ2-7; unclear D gene. Looked up from germline, CDR1 is SGHVS and CDR2 is FQNEAQ. The CDR3 runs to 15 residues. V lost 2 bases and J 2 bases, leaving 13 bases between the germline ends.

This clonotype was found many times. The chain carries TRBV6-5 and TRBJ2-2, with D unclear. Looked up from germline, CDR1 is MNHEY and CDR2 is SVGAGI. Trimming cost V 5 bases and J 4 bases, with 14 bases left between them. The length of the CDR3 is 15 residues. The CDR3 DNA reads TGTGCCAGCAGTGAACACCTAGTTATCACCGGGGAGCTGTTTTTT. Translation: CASSEHLVITGELFF.

This chain uses TRBV20-1 with TRBJ1-1, with D perhaps matching TRBD1 (5 bases). Germline loops: CDR1 DFQATT, CDR2 SNEGSKA (reference sequence). The CDR3 length is 13 residues. Trimming shortened V by 3 bases and J by 5 bases, and 13 bases separated the two germline ends. In DNA, the CDR3 is TGCAGTGCTAGTAGTGGGGGAGGTACTGAAGCTTTCTTT. Translation gives CSASSGGGTEAFF.

This clonotype was counted many times. The V and J genes are TRBV24-1 and TRBJ2-5; D gene unclear. Germline assignment: CDR1 KGHDR and CDR2 SFDVKD. Trimming removed 4 bases at V and 5 bases at J, with 13 bases between. The CDR3 is made up of 14 amino acids. Here the CDR3 DNA reads TGTGCCACCAGTGAATGGGCAGAAGAGGAGACCCAGTACTTC. It specifies CATSEWAEEETQYF.

This clonotype was counted many times. The genes are TRBV29-1 and TRBJ1-6; no reliable D call. Germline V CDR1 and CDR2: SQVTM, ANQGSEA. CDR3 length: 13 residues. With 1 base removed from V and 6 bases from J, the gap between germline ends came to 7 bases. Here the CDR3 DNA reads TGCAGCGTTGAAGGGACCCGTAATTCACCCCTCCACTTT. Protein: CSVEGTRNSPLHF.

The rearrangement joins TRBV5-1 to TRBJ1-1; D possibly corresponds to TRBD1 (6 bases). The CDR3 totals 17 residues. The germline CDR1 and CDR2 sequences are SGHRS and YFSETQ. Deletions cut 4 bases from V and 7 bases from J, with 26 bases between. The CDR3 protein is CASSPSMGGGLYNEAFF. CDR3 bases: TGCGCCAGCAGCCCCTCCATGGGGGGCGGGCTGTACAATGAAGCTTTCTTT.

Many counts were recorded for this clonotype. The chain employs TRBV7-8 and TRBJ2-5; the match to TRBD2 covers 11 bases. The CDR3 has 16 residues. The germline gives CDR1 SGHVS, CDR2 FQNEAQ. Losses at the gene ends were 5 bases for V and 1 base for J; bases not matched to a gene: 6. The CDR3 nucleotides read TGTGCCAGCAGCCTAGAGGGACTAGCGGCCCAAGAGACCCAGTACTTC. Its protein product is CASSLEGLAAQETQYF.

This clonotype was recorded a few times. J is TRBJ2-5 and V is TRBV7-2, with D tentatively TRBD2 (6 bases). V was shortened by 2 bases and J by 2 bases, with 15 bases between the two germline ends. The germline gives CDR1 SGHTA, CDR2 FQGNSA. CDR3 length: 16 amino acids. Here the CDR3 reads CASSLMGGTSQETQYF. In DNA form, the CDR3 reads TGTGCCAGCAGCTTAATGGGGGGTACTTCGCAAGAGACCCAGTACTTC.

This clonotype was detected many times. The chain joins TRBV4-1 to TRBJ2-7; possibly TRBD2 for D (6 bases). Germline loops: CDR1 MGHRA, CDR2 YSYEKL. The CDR3 totals 14 residues. V gave up 5 bases and J gave up 5 bases, with 16 bases separating them. The CDR3 spells CASSYGTGEDEQYF. In DNA, the CDR3 is TGCGCCAGCAGCTACGGGACGGGAGAGGACGAGCAGTACTTC.

V gene TRBV9 combines with J gene TRBJ1-2; D perhaps matches TRBD1 (6 bases). The CDR3 has 17 amino acids. Trimming removed 2 bases from V and 10 bases from J, with 27 bases in between. CDR1 and CDR2 (germline): SGDLS, YYNGEE. Here the CDR3 reads CASSVGGGRTSIEFYTF. The CDR3 nucleotides are TGTGCCAGCAGCGTGGGGGGCGGACGGACGTCTATAGAGTTCTACACCTTC.

This chain links TRBV5-5 with TRBJ1-1; TRBD1 matches 7 bases. The CDR3 loop spans 16 amino acids. Losses at the gene ends were 3 bases for V and 0 bases for J; bases not matched to a gene: 8. Germline CDR1 SGHKS, CDR2 YYEKEE (reference sequence). The CDR3 bases are TGTGCCAGCAGCTGGGGACAGCATGTTATGAACACTGAAGCTTTCTTT. Protein: CASSWGQHVMNTEAFF.

This clonotype has at least ten counts. The chain carries TRBV20-1 and TRBJ1-5; D is possibly TRBD1 (5 bases). The CDR3 spans 15 residues. CDR1 and CDR2 (germline): DFQATT, SNEGSKA (reference sequence). Trimming shortened V by 0 bases and J by 0 bases, and 9 bases separated the two germline ends. For the CDR3, the DNA is TGCAGTGCTAGAGATTGGGACGGTAGCAATCAGCCCCAGCATTTT. It codes for CSARDWDGSNQPQHF.

A remark on this clonotype: This may stem from a read error, because a much larger clone lies one nucleotide away. The chain links TRBV4-1 to TRBJ1-6, with TRBD1 as a possible D gene (5 bases). CDR1 is MGHRA, CDR2 YSYEKL, per germline. This CDR3 is built from 13 residues. The CDR3 region has the DNA TGCGCCAGCAGCCCAGGGACCGACCGGCCCCCCCACTTT. Residues: CASSPGTDRPPHF.

There are a few counts of this clonotype. The rearrangement joins TRBV19 to TRBJ2-2, with TRBD2 matching over 7 bases. The CDR3 covers 15 residues. Germline CDR1 and CDR2: LNHDA and SQIVND (reference sequence). The V and J ends lost 6 bases and 5 bases, in that order; junction bases with no gene match: 9. The chain's CDR3 is CASSPLAGATGELFF. Written as DNA, the CDR3 is TGTGCCAGTAGCCCCTTGGCGGGAGCAACCGGGGAGCTGTTTTTT.

This clonotype was observed a handful of times. This chain links TRBV3-1 with TRBJ2-7; 15 bases align to TRBD2. The end of the DNA is better explained by TRBJ2-1, so the J call may be wrong. CDR3 length: 16 residues. From germline, CDR1 is LGHDT and CDR2 YNNKEL (reference sequence). The CDR3 coding sequence is TGTGCCAGCAGCCAGGGACTAGCGGGAGGAGGAAATGAGCAGTTCTTC. It codes for CASSQGLAGGGNEQFF.

This clonotype was counted once. This sequence joins TRBV29-1 and TRBJ2-5; TRBD1 aligns across 8 bases. The germline gives CDR1 SQVTM, CDR2 ANQGSEA. V gave up 0 bases and J gave up 4 bases; unmatched junction bases: 10. This CDR3 comprises 16 residues. CDR3 region: CSVEDPGQEGRETQYF. CDR3 DNA: TGCAGCGTTGAAGACCCGGGACAGGAGGGACGAGAGACCCAGTACTTC.

This rearrangement joins TRBV6-5 to TRBJ1-2, with TRBD1 matching 8 bases. Germline V lookup: CDR1 MNHEY, CDR2 SVGAGI. This CDR3 spans 17 amino acids. The V gene end was trimmed by 8 bases and the J gene end by 0 bases; junction bases not matched to a gene: 14. This chain's CDR3 is CASQIMGQVRSNYGYTF. The CDR3 DNA sequence: TGTGCCAGCCAAATTATGGGACAGGTTCGATCTAACTATGGCTACACCTTC.